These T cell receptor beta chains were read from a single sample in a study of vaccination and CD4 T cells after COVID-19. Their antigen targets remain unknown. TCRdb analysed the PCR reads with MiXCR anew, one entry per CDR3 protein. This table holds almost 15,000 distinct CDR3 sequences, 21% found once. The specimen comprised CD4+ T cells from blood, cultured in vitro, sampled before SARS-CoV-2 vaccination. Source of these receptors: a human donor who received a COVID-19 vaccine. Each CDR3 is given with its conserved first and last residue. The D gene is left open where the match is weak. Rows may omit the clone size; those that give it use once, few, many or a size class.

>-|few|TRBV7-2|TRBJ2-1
CASSLTVSYNEQFF
TGTGCCAGCAGCTTAACTGTCAGTTACAATGAGCAGTTCTTC
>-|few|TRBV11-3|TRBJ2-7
CASSLGMTYEQYF
TGTGCCAGCAGTCTAGGGATGACCTACGAGCAGTACTTC
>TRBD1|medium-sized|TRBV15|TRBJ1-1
CATSSRAGQGMVDAFF
TGTGCCACCAGCAGCCGGGCGGGACAGGGGATGGTTGATGCTTTCTTT
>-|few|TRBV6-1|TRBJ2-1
CASSELQWYNEQFF
TGTGCCAGCAGTGAGCTTCAGTGGTACAATGAGCAGTTCTTC
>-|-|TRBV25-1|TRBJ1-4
CASSDASDAGEKLFF
TGTGCCAGCAGTGATGCGTCGGACGCCGGTGAAAAACTGTTTTTT
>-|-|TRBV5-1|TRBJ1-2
CASKFSSSWGYTF
TGCGCCAGCAAATTCTCTTCATCTTGGGGCTACACCTTC
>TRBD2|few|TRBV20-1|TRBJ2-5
CSASGGEPQETQYF
TGCAGTGCTTCTGGGGGGGAGCCCCAAGAGACCCAGTACTTC
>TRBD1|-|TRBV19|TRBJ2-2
CASSIGQGRNTGELFF
TGTGCCAGTAGTATAGGACAGGGGAGAAACACCGGGGAGCTGTTTTTT
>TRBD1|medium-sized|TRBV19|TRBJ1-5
CASSPDRINQPQHF
TGTGCCAGTAGTCCGGACAGGATAAATCAGCCCCAGCATTTT
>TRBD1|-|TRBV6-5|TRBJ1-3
CASSYPKDRGSGNTIYF
TGTGCCAGCAGTTACCCCAAGGACAGGGGGAGTGGAAACACCATATATTTT
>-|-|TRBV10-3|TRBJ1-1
CAISNPDTTSNTEAFF
TGTGCCATCAGCAACCCGGACACTACCTCAAACACTGAAGCTTTCTTT
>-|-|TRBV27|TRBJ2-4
CASSLPGAVDIQYF
TGTGCCAGCAGTTTACCGGGGGCGGTAGACATTCAGTACTTC
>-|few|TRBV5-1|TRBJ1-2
CASSLTSNNYGYTF
TGCGCCAGCAGCCTGACCTCGAATAACTATGGCTACACCTTC
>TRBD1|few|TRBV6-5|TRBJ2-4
CASSYFSGTGIVAKNIQYF
TGTGCCAGCAGTTACTTCTCCGGGACAGGGATCGTAGCCAAAAACATTCAGTACTTC
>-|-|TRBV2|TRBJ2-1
CASRLTGLGANEQFF
TGTGCCAGCAGGCTTACAGGGTTAGGGGCAAATGAGCAGTTCTTC
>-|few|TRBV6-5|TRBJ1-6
CASSYSMQGGSYNSPLHF
TGTGCCAGCAGTTACTCTATGCAGGGAGGCTCCTATAATTCACCCCTCCACTTT
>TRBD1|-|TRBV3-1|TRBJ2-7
CASSINTGTGDEQYF
TGTGCCAGCAGCATAAACACCGGGACAGGGGACGAGCAGTACTTC
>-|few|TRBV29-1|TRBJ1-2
CSVRAGRGYGYTF
TGCAGCGTTCGCGCAGGGAGAGGCTATGGCTACACCTTC
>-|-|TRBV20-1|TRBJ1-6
CSARVPGSNSPLHF
TGCAGTGCTAGAGTCCCAGGGTCCAATTCACCCCTCCACTTT
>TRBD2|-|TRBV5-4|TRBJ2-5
CASSNQLAGGRETQYF
TGTGCCAGCAGTAATCAACTAGCGGGGGGGCGGGAGACCCAGTACTTC
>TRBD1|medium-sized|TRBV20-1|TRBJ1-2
CSADSGTGVYGYTF
TGCAGTGCAGATTCCGGGACAGGAGTCTATGGCTACACCTTC
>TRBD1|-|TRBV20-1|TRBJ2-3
CSATGGGTDTQYF
TGCAGTGCCACAGGGGGCGGCACAGATACGCAGTATTTT
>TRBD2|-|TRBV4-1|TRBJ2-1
CASSQVKWGGDNEQFF
TGCGCCAGCAGCCAAGTTAAGTGGGGGGGAGATAATGAGCAGTTCTTC
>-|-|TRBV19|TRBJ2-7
CASSIDLMSYEQYF
TGTGCCAGTAGTATAGATCTTATGTCCTACGAGCAGTACTTC
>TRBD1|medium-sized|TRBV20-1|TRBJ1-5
CSARAGQEYQPQHF
TGCAGTGCTAGAGCGGGACAGGAATATCAGCCCCAGCATTTT
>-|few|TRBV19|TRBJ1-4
CAEGILPATNEKLFF
TGTGCGGAGGGTATTCTCCCTGCAACTAATGAAAAACTGTTTTTT
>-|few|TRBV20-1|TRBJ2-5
CSARADGRETQYF
TGCAGTGCTAGAGCAGACGGAAGGGAGACCCAGTACTTC
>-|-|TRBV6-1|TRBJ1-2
CASNGGTPGYTF
TGTGCCAGCAACGGGGGGACTCCTGGCTACACCTTC
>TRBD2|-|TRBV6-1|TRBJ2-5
CASSKSRTSRGQETQYF
TGTGCCAGCAGTAAAAGTAGGACTAGTCGGGGCCAAGAGACCCAGTACTTC